This T cell receptor beta chain was identified during a study of human thymus T cells. As to this clone: Its specificity is not known.

Notes on the study in general: There appeared to be biased usage of V and J genes in thymic and blood repertoires.

Repertoires were generated with immunoSEQ multiplex PCR, while TCRdb's copy carries only in-frame clones and drops some. The table lists roughly 54,000 clones, 94% of them singletons, with under 7% in the top ten. The CDR3 is 14 amino acids. The sample was blood. J is TRBJ1-5 and V is TRBV21-1; the D call of TRBD1 is as the table states it, not checked on the DNA. TRBV21-1 corresponds to a pseudogene. This TCR came from a boy younger than two with a congenital heart defect but otherwise immunologically healthy. CDR3 nucleotide sequence: TGTGCCAGCAGCCCCTGGGCCCACAATCAGCCCCAGCATTTT. Its protein is CASSPWAHNQPQHF.